These 32 T cell receptor beta chains share one sample of origin, sequenced in a study of cytomegalovirus exposure and HLA in healthy donors. Only in-frame clones appear in the TCRdb table, and some are missing; sequencing was by immunoSEQ multiplex PCR. The sample holds some 86,000 clones; over 85% are singletons and the top ten take less than 4%. Sequenced input: PBMCs. The receptors derive from a woman in her thirties in good health and CMV-seronegative.

This rearrangement joins TRBV18 to TRBJ2-7, with D unclear. Germline V gives CDR1 KGHSH, CDR2 LQKENI. The CDR3 sequence is 16 residues long. Deletions cut 4 bases from V and 4 bases from J, with 20 bases between. DNA of the CDR3: TGTGCCAGCTCACTCGGGTCCTTCATCCCCTCTTACGAGCAGTACTTC. Translating gives CASSLGSFIPSYEQYF. Full variable domain (rest looked up from reference TRBV18 and TRBJ2-7): NAGVMQNPRHLVRRRGQEARLRCSPMKGHSHVYWYRQLPEEGLKFMVYLQKENIIDESGMPKERFSAEFPKEGPSILRIQQVVRGDSAAYFCASSLGSFIPSYEQYFGPGTRLTVT.

V and J are TRBV7-9 and TRBJ2-7; 11 nucleotides line up with TRBD2. This CDR3 has 17 amino acids. Looked up from germline, CDR1 is SEHNR and CDR2 is FQNEAQ (reference sequence). J lost 3 bases, V lost 5 bases, and 12 bases had no gene match. This CDR3 reads CASSNPLSTSGSYEQYF. DNA for the CDR3: TGTGCCAGCAGCAACCCGCTTAGCACTAGCGGGAGCTACGAGCAGTACTTC.

The chain carries TRBV28 and TRBJ2-7, with a tentative D call TRBD1 (6 bases). The CDR3 loop spans 14 amino acids. The germline CDR1 and CDR2 sequences are MDHEN and SYDVKM. Trimming left V 3 bases short and J 4 bases short, with 13 bases between. The CDR3 DNA follows: TGTGCCAGCAGTTTGCCTACAGGGCCGTACGAGCAGTACTTC. This sequence encodes CASSLPTGPYEQYF.

This chain links TRBV30 with TRBJ2-5; TRBD2 matches at 15 bases. The CDR3 spans 15 residues. The germline V gene encodes CDR1 GTSNPN and CDR2 SVGIG (reference sequence). The V segment lost 5 bases and the J segment 5 bases; nucleotides outside the gene matches: 6. CDR3 bases: TGTGCCTGGGGACTAGCGGGGGGGCTCCGGGAGACCCAGTACTTC. Residues: CAWGLAGGLRETQYF.

The chain couples TRBV5-1 to TRBJ2-7; TRBD1 is a possible D gene (5 bases). Germline CDR1 is SGHRS and CDR2 is YFSETQ. The CDR3 is 13 amino acids. V was trimmed by 6 bases and J by 1 base, leaving 11 bases between them. CDR3 DNA: TGCGCCAGCAATCCAGGGTCTTCCTACGAGCAGTACTTC. As protein: CASNPGSSYEQYF.

The V gene is TRBV7-2, the J gene TRBJ1-3; no clear D gene. This CDR3 comprises 16 residues. Trimming cost V 0 bases and J 0 bases, with 9 bases left between them. CDR1 SGHTA and CDR2 FQGNSA come from the germline V gene. CDR3 coding DNA: TGTGCCAGCAGCTTAGCGATCAAGAGCTCTGGAAACACCATATATTTT. Residues: CASSLAIKSSGNTIYF.

The CDR3 DNA follows: TGTGCCAGCAGCCCGGACACGGCGTCCTACAATGAGCAGTTCTTC. Residues: CASSPDTASYNEQFF. The chain joins TRBV9 to TRBJ2-1; maybe TRBD1 (5 bases). The CDR3 extends over 15 amino acids. Germline values: CDR1 SGDLS, CDR2 YYNGEE. V lost 4 bases to trimming and J lost 1 base, with 12 bases between them.

The chain is built from TRBV2 and TRBJ2-7; unclear D gene. Germline V lookup: CDR1 SNHLY, CDR2 FYNNEI. This CDR3 comprises 11 residues. V lost 4 bases and J 4 bases, leaving 5 bases between the germline ends. In DNA form, the CDR3 reads TGTGCCAGCAGTGGGAGTTACGAGCAGTACTTC. Its translation: CASSGSYEQYF.

This sequence joins TRBV7-9 and TRBJ2-7; TRBD2 matches 9 bases. The CDR3 is 16 amino acids. J was trimmed by 2 bases and V by 5 bases; bases with no gene match: 10. CDR1 SEHNR and CDR2 FQNEAQ come from the germline V gene (reference sequence). The CDR3 DNA reads as TGTGCCAGCAGCCGACACTTAGCGGGGGCCCCCTACGAGCAGTACTTC. It translates to CASSRHLAGAPYEQYF.

V gene TRBV19 combines with J gene TRBJ1-5, with TRBD1 matching 7 bases. V shed 1 base, J shed 0 bases, and the junction held 3 bases outside the gene matches. CDR1 LNHDA and CDR2 SQIVND come from the germline V gene (reference sequence). The CDR3 totals 16 residues. The CDR3 sequence: CASSIVRGNSNQPQHF. CDR3 nucleotides: TGTGCCAGTAGTATAGTCAGGGGGAATAGCAATCAGCCCCAGCATTTT.

The rearrangement joins TRBV28 to TRBJ1-2; possible D gene TRBD1, 5 bases. Trimming pared 6 bases from V and 4 bases from J, leaving 18 bases between. In germline, CDR1 is MDHEN, CDR2 SYDVKM. The CDR3 is 15 amino acids. CDR3 residues: CASSSGGGRIYGYTF. CDR3 nucleotide sequence: TGTGCCAGCAGCTCGGGGGGGGGACGGATCTATGGCTACACCTTC.

The chain uses TRBV12-5 and TRBJ2-1, with 10 bases that match TRBD2. Germline CDR1 reads LGHNT; CDR2 reads FRNRAP. This CDR3 has 15 residues. The J segment lost 9 bases and the V segment lost 0 bases, leaving 5 bases of the junction unmatched. The CDR3: CASGLVEGLAAEQFF. DNA for the CDR3: TGTGCTAGTGGTTTGGTAGAAGGACTAGCGGCTGAGCAGTTCTTC.

The chain uses TRBV21-1 and TRBJ1-1; TRBD1 is the table's D call and was not checked against the DNA. TRBV21-1 is a pseudogene segment. The CDR3 consists of 18 residues. The CDR3 region has the DNA TGTGCCAGCAGCAAAGAACATCTGACAGGGGGAGGAGATGGTGAAGCTTTCTTT. Protein: CASSKEHLTGGGDGEAFF.

V usage is TRBV27 and J usage is TRBJ2-3, with 10 bases matching TRBD1. Trimming removed 5 bases from V and 3 bases from J; junction bases left unmatched: 11. The germline gives CDR1 MNHEY, CDR2 SMNVEV (reference sequence). The CDR3 has 17 amino acids. The CDR3 here is CASSAIGTGVRTDTQYF. CDR3 in DNA: TGTGCCAGCAGTGCTATCGGGACAGGGGTGAGGACAGATACGCAGTATTTT.

The chain recombines TRBV6-1 with TRBJ2-3, with TRBD2 matching over 8 bases. Per germline, CDR1 MNHNS and CDR2 SASEGT. The length of the CDR3 is 16 residues. J lost 0 bases, V lost 3 bases, and 5 bases had no gene match. The CDR3: CASSDPSGPSTDTQYF. The CDR3 DNA is TGTGCCAGCAGTGACCCTAGCGGGCCAAGCACAGATACGCAGTATTTT.

This chain joins TRBV28 and TRBJ1-1; TRBD1 aligns across 9 bases. Germline V gives CDR1 MDHEN, CDR2 SYDVKM. The J segment lost 5 bases and the V segment lost 11 bases, leaving 6 bases of the junction unmatched. The CDR3 runs to 12 residues. The CDR3 DNA follows: TGTGCCGGAACAGGGGGCGGAACTGAAGCTTTCTTT. Protein product: CAGTGGGTEAFF.

The chain has TRBV7-2 and TRBJ1-1, with D maybe TRBD1 (6 bases). V was cut by 0 bases and J by 1 base, with 9 bases left in between. Germline CDR1 SGHTA, CDR2 FQGNSA. This CDR3 is 15 amino acids long. CDR3 amino acids: CASSLATGQNTEAFF. The CDR3 DNA sequence: TGTGCCAGCAGCTTAGCGACAGGACAGAACACTGAAGCTTTCTTT.

The V call is TRBV6-5, the J call TRBJ1-1; D unclear. Deletions cut 0 bases from V and 0 bases from J, with 5 bases between. The CDR3 consists of 14 residues. Germline CDR1 is MNHEY and CDR2 is SVGAGI. CDR3 sequence (DNA): TGTGCCAGCAGTTACTCAGCAATGAACACTGAAGCTTTCTTT. Amino acid sequence: CASSYSAMNTEAFF.

The genes are TRBV19 and TRBJ1-3; TRBD1 aligns across 7 bases. The CDR3 contains 14 residues. The V segment lost 6 bases and the J segment 6 bases; nucleotides outside the gene matches: 8. From germline, CDR1 is LNHDA and CDR2 SQIVND (reference sequence). CDR3 DNA sequence: TGTGCCAGTAGCCGACAGGGTCTGGAAAACACCATATATTTT. Amino acid sequence: CASSRQGLENTIYF.

The chain is built from TRBV25-1 and TRBJ2-1, with D unclear. V lost 4 bases and J lost 3, with 16 bases in between. Germline loops: CDR1 MGHDK, CDR2 SYGVNS. The CDR3 sequence is 16 residues long. CDR3 DNA sequence: TGTGCCAGCAGTGTTAATCGAGGCGGTAGCTACAATGAGCAGTTCTTC. It translates to CASSVNRGGSYNEQFF.

V is TRBV10-3 and J is TRBJ2-1, with D unclear. Trimming removed 3 bases from V and 5 bases from J, with 11 bases in between. Germline assignment: CDR1 ENHRY and CDR2 SYGVKD. The CDR3 consists of 14 residues. CDR3: CAISDSKRNNEQFF. The CDR3 DNA is TGTGCCATCAGTGATAGTAAGAGGAACAATGAGCAGTTCTTC.

This sequence joins TRBV7-9 and TRBJ2-1, with 7 nucleotides matching TRBD2. CDR3 length equals 16 residues. V trimming: 10 bases; J trimming: 3 bases; junction bases outside the gene matches: 15. The germline V gene has CDR1 SEHNR and CDR2 FQNEAQ (reference sequence). The chain's CDR3 is CATVGRRGFLYNEQFF. The CDR3 coding sequence is TGTGCCACCGTTGGGCGGCGGGGGTTCCTCTACAATGAGCAGTTCTTC. The full variable domain, rest sourced from reference TRBV7-9 and TRBJ2-1, is DTGVSQNPRHKITKRGQNVTFRCDPISEHNRLYWYRQTLGQGPEFLTYFQNEAQLEKSRLLSDRFSAERPKGSFSTLEIQRTEQGDSAMYLCATVGRRGFLYNEQFFGPGTRLTVL.

V and J are TRBV19 and TRBJ2-5; D may be TRBD2 (7 bases). The length of the CDR3 is 13 residues. Germline-derived CDR1 and CDR2 are LNHDA and SQIVND (reference sequence). Trimming stripped 5 bases from V and 9 bases from J, with 16 bases between. For the CDR3, the DNA is TGTGCCAGTAGTTCTAGCGGCGAGGGGGCCCAGTACTTC. Protein sequence: CASSSSGEGAQYF.

The gene calls are TRBV5-1 and TRBJ2-1; 14 bases are shared with TRBD2. The length of the CDR3 is 15 residues. Trimming removed 4 bases from V and 9 bases from J; junction bases left unmatched: 6. Germline V CDR1 and CDR2: SGHRS, YFSETQ. CDR3 sequence: CASSPGLAGVGEQFF. CDR3 bases: TGCGCCAGCAGCCCGGGACTAGCGGGAGTGGGTGAGCAGTTCTTC.

This sequence joins TRBV18 and TRBJ2-3; a possible D gene is TRBD1 (8 bases). The CDR3 has 14 amino acids. Germline CDR1 and CDR2: KGHSH and LQKENI. Trimming cost V 6 bases and J 3 bases, with 13 bases left between them. The CDR3 region has the DNA TGTGCCAGCTCCCTACAGGGGGGGACAGATACGCAGTATTTT. Amino acids: CASSLQGGTDTQYF.

This clone was found once. The CDR3: CASSQASSTDTQYF. DNA for the CDR3: TGTGCCAGCAGCCAAGCTTCTAGCACAGATACGCAGTATTTT. The chain uses TRBV4-2 and TRBJ2-3; no firm D call. The length of the CDR3 is 14 residues. Trimming left V 1 base short and J 0 bases short, with 5 bases between. Germline V lookup: CDR1 LGHNA, CDR2 YNFKEQ.

This clone was recorded once. The chain joins TRBV4-3 to TRBJ2-1; D gene uncertain. CDR1 and CDR2 (germline): LGHNA, YSLEER. V was pared by 0 bases and J by 7 bases, with 13 bases between. CDR3 length: 15 amino acids. This CDR3 reads CASSQDRNLRNEQFF. DNA of the CDR3: TGCGCCAGCAGCCAAGACAGAAATTTGAGGAATGAGCAGTTCTTC.

The chain carries TRBV10-3 and TRBJ1-1, with 9 bases aligning to TRBD1. Germline CDR1 ENHRY, CDR2 SYGVKD. The CDR3 is made up of 15 amino acids. The V and J ends lost 10 bases and 5 bases, in that order; junction bases with no gene match: 14. The CDR3 bases are TGTGCCACCAGACAATCACAGGGGGCGCAAACTGAAGCTTTCTTT. Translation: CATRQSQGAQTEAFF.

This chain connects TRBV5-4 to TRBJ2-7, with 9 bases fitting TRBD2. The CDR3 has 16 residues. V was clipped by 0 bases and J by 0 bases; unmatched bases: 4. Germline V gives CDR1 SGHNT, CDR2 YYREEE (reference sequence). CDR3 residues: CASSLASSGTSYEQYF. In DNA, the CDR3 is TGTGCCAGCAGCTTGGCCTCTAGCGGGACCTCCTACGAGCAGTACTTC.

The chain uses TRBV27 and TRBJ1-4; TRBD1 matches 9 bases. Germline V gene lookup returns CDR1 MNHEY and CDR2 SMNVEV (reference sequence). V shed 2 bases and J 6 bases; nucleotides not matched to a gene: 4. The CDR3 length is 15 residues. CDR3 amino acids: CASSLGDRDYEKLFF. CDR3 DNA sequence: TGTGCCAGCAGTTTAGGGGACAGGGACTATGAAAAACTGTTTTTT. Using reference TRBV27 and TRBJ1-4 for the parts outside the CDR3, the full variable domain is EAQVTQNPRYLITVTGKKLTVTCSQNMNHEYMSWYRQDPGLGLRQIYYSMNVEVTDKGDVPEGYKVSRKEKRNFPLILESPSPNQTSLYFCASSLGDRDYEKLFFGSGTQLSVL.

The J gene is TRBJ1-2, the V gene TRBV7-2; no firm D call. CDR3 size: 13 residues. The germline CDR1 and CDR2 sequences are SGHTA and FQGNSA. V dropped 2 bases and J dropped 1 base, with 5 bases sitting between them. The CDR3 DNA reads as TGTGCCAGCAGCTTACGGGGTAACTATGGCTACACCTTC. Protein: CASSLRGNYGYTF.

The rearrangement links TRBV30 to TRBJ2-1; 10 nucleotides match TRBD1. CDR3 length: 15 residues. V shed 0 bases and J 5 bases; nucleotides not matched to a gene: 4. From germline, CDR1 is GTSNPN and CDR2 SVGIG (reference sequence). For the CDR3, the DNA is TGTGCCTGGAGTGTAGACAGGGGGCTGCACAATGAGCAGTTCTTC. Translated, it gives CAWSVDRGLHNEQFF.